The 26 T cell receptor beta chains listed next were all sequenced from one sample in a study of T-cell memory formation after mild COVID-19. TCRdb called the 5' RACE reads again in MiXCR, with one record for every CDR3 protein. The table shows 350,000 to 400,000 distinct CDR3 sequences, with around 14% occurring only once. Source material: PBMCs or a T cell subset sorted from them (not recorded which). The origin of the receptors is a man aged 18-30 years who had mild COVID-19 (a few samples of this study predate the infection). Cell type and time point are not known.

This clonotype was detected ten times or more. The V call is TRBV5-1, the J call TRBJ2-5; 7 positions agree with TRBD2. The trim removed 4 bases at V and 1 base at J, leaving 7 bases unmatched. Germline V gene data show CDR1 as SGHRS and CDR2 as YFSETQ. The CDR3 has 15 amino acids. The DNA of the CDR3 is TGCGCCAGCAGCGAAAGACTAGCCCTCCAAGAGACCCAGTACTTC. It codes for CASSERLALQETQYF. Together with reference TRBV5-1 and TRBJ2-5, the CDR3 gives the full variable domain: KAGVTQTPRYLIKTRGQQVTLSCSPISGHRSVSWYQQTPGQGLQFLFEYFSETQRNKGNFPGRFSGRQFSNSRSEMNVSTLELGDSALYLCASSERLALQETQYFGPGTRLLVL.

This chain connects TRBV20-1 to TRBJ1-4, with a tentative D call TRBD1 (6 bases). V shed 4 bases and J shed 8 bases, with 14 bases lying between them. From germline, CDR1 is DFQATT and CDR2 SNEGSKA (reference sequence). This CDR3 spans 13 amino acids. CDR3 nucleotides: TGCAGTGCTAAAACAGGGCACAGGGAAAAACTGTTTTTT. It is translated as CSAKTGHREKLFF.

CDR3 sequence: CANRGDPALYGYTF. The CDR3 bases are TGTGCCAACCGGGGGGATCCGGCCCTCTATGGCTACACCTTC. This rearrangement joins TRBV10-3 to TRBJ1-2; D might be TRBD1 (5 bases). The CDR3 is made up of 14 amino acids. Trimming removed 10 bases at V and 4 bases at J, with 19 bases between. Germline-derived CDR1 and CDR2 are ENHRY and SYGVKD.

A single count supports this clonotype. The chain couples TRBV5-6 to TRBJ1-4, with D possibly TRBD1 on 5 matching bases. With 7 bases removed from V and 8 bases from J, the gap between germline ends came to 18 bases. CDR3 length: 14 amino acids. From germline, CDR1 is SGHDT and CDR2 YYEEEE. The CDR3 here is CASHEWGFGEKLFF. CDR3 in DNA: TGTGCCAGCCATGAGTGGGGGTTTGGGGAAAAACTGTTTTTT.

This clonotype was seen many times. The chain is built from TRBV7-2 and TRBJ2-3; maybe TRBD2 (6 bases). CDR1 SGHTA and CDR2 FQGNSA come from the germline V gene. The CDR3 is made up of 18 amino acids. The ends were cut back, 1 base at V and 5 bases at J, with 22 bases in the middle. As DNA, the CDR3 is TGTGCCAGCAGCTTAGGCTTCATATTGCGGGGTTTGGGAGATACGCAGTATTTT. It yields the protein CASSLGFILRGLGDTQYF.

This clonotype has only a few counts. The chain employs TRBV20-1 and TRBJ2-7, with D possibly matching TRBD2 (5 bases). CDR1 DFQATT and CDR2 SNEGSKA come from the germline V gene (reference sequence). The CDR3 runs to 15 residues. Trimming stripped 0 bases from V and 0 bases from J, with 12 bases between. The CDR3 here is CSARDNGESSYEQYF. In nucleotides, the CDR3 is TGCAGTGCTAGAGATAACGGGGAAAGCTCCTACGAGCAGTACTTC.

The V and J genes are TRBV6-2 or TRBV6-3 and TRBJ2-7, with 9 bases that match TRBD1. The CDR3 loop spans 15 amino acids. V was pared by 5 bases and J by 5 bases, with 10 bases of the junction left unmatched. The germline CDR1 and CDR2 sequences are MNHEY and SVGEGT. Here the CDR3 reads CASSRSGTGFNEQYF. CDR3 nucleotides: TGTGCCAGCAGTCGATCCGGGACAGGGTTCAACGAGCAGTACTTC.

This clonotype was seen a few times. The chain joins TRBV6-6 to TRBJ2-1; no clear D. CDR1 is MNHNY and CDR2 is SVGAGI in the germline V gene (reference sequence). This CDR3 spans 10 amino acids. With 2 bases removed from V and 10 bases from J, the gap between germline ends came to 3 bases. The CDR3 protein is CASSYPEQFF. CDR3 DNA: TGTGCCAGCAGTTACCCAGAGCAGTTCTTC.

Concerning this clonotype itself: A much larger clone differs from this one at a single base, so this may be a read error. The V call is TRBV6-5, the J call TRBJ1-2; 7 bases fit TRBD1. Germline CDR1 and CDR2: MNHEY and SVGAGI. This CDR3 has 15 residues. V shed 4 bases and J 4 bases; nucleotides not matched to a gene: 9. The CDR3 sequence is CASSFWAGGSYGYTF. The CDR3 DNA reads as TGTGCCAGCAGTTTCTGGGCAGGGGGATCCTATGGCTACACCTTC.

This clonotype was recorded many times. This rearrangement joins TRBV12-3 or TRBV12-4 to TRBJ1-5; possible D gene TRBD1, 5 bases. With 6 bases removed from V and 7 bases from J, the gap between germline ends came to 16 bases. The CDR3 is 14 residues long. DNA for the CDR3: TGTGCCAGCAGCCTGCAGGGAATTGAACAGCCCCAGCATTTT. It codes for CASSLQGIEQPQHF.

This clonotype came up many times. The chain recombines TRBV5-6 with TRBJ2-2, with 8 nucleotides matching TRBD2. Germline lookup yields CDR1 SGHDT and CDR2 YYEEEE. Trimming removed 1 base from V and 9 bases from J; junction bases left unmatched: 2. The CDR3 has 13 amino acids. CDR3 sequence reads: CASSLSGGRELFF. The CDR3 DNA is TGTGCCAGCAGCTTGAGCGGGGGCAGGGAGCTGTTTTTT.

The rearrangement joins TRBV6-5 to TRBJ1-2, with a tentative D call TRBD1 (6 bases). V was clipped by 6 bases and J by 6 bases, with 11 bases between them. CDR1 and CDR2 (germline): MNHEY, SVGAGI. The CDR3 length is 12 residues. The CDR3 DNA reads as TGTGCCAGCAGCTACAGGGACCATGGCTACACCTTC. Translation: CASSYRDHGYTF.

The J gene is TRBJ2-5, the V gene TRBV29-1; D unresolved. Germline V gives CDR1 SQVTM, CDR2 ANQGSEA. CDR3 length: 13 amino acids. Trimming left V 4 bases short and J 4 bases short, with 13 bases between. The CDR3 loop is CSVGLGSSETQYF. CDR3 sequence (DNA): TGCAGCGTTGGCCTCGGAAGTTCAGAGACCCAGTACTTC.

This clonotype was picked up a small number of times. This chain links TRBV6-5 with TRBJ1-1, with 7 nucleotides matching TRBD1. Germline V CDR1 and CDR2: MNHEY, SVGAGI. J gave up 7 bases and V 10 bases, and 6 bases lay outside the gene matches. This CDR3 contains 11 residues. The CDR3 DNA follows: TGTGCCACCCGGCAGGGGGTTGAAGCTTTCTTT. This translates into CATRQGVEAFF.

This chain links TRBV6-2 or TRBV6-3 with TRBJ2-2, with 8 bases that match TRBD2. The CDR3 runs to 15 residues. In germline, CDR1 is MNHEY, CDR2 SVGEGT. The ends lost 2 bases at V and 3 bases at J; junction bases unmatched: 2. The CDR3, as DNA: TGTGCCAGCAGTTACGGCGGGAGGTACACCGGGGAGCTGTTTTTT. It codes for CASSYGGRYTGELFF.

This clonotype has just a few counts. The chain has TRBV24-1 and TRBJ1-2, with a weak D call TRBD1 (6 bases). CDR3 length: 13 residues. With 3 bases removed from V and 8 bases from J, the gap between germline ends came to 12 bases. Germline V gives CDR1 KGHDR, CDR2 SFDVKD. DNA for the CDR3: TGTGCCACCAGTGATCAACAGGGAAGAGGCTACACCTTC. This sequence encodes CATSDQQGRGYTF.

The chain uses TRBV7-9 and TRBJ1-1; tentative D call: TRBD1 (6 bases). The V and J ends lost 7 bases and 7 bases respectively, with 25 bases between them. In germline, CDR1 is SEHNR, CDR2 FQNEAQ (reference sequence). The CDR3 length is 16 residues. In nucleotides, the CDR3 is TGTGCCAGCAACCGCCCGCTGAACAGGGTTGGGAGTGAAGCTTTCTTT. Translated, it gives CASNRPLNRVGSEAFF.

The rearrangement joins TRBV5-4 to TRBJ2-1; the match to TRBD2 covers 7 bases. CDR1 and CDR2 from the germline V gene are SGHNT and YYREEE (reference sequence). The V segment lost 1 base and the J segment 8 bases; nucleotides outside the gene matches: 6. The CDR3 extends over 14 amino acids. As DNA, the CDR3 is TGTGCCAGCAGCTTGTCTGCTAGCGGCTATGAGCAGTTCTTC. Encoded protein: CASSLSASGYEQFF.

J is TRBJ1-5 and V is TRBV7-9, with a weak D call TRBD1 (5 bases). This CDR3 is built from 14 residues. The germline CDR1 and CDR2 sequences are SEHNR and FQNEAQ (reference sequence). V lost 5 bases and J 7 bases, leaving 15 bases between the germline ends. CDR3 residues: CASSPTLGGQPQHF. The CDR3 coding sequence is TGTGCCAGCAGCCCCACTCTGGGGGGGCAGCCCCAGCATTTT.

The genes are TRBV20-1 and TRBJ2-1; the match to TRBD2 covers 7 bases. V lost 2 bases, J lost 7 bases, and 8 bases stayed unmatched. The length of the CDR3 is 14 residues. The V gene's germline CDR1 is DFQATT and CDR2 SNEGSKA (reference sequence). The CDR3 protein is CSARRPGGRNEQFF. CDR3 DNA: TGCAGTGCTAGAAGGCCGGGGGGAAGAAATGAGCAGTTCTTC.

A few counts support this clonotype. This chain's CDR3 is CASSSTAGGYEQFF. In nucleotides, the CDR3 is TGTGCCAGCAGCTCAACAGCGGGGGGGTATGAGCAGTTCTTC. The chain carries TRBV7-2 and TRBJ2-1; 10 nucleotides line up with TRBD2. The V gene's germline CDR1 is SGHTA and CDR2 FQGNSA. V was clipped by 4 bases and J by 8 bases; unmatched bases: 5. The CDR3 consists of 14 residues. Filled out from reference TRBV7-2 and TRBJ2-1, the complete variable domain reads GAGVSQSPSNKVTEKGKDVELRCDPISGHTALYWYRQSLGQGLEFLIYFQGNSAPDKSGLPSDRFSAERTGGSVSTLTIQRTQQEDSAVYLCASSSTAGGYEQFFGPGTRLTVL.

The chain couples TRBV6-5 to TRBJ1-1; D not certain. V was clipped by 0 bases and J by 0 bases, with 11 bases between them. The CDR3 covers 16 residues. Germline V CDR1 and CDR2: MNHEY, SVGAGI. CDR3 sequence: CASSYSTLVMNTEAFF. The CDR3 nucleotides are TGTGCCAGCAGTTACTCGACTTTGGTAATGAACACTGAAGCTTTCTTT.

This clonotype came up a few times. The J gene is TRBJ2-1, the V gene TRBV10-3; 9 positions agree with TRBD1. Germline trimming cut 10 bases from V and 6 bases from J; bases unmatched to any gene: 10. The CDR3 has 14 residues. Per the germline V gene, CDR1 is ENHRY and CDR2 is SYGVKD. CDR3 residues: CASGRGTGFNEQFF. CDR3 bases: TGTGCCAGTGGGAGGGGGACAGGGTTCAATGAGCAGTTCTTC.

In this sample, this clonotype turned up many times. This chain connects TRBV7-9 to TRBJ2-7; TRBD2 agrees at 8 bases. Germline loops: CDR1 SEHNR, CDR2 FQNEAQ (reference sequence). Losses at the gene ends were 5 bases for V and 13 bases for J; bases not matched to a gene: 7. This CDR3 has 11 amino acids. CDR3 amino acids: CASSPTGGDYV. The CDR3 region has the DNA TGTGCCAGCAGCCCGACCGGGGGGGACTACGTC.

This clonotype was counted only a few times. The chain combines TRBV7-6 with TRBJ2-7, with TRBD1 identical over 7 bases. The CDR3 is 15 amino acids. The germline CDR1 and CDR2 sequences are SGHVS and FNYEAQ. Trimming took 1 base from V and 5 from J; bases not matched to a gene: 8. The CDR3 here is CASSLVRDSAHEQYF. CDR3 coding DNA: TGTGCCAGCAGCTTAGTCCGGGACAGTGCACACGAGCAGTACTTC.

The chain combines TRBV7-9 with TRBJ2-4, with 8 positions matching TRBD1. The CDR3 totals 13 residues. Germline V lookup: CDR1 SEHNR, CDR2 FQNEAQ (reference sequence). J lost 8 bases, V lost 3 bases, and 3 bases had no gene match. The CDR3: CASSLATGDIQYF. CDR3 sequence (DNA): TGTGCCAGCAGCTTGGCGACAGGGGACATTCAGTACTTC.